What follows is one TCR beta chain and its context. Its specificity is unknown. This could be a read error, since a much larger clone is one nucleotide away. This same CDR3 is encoded by further DNA sequences in the sample. This sample is drawn from a study of shared clonotypes between healthy human individuals. 200 ng DNA, around 30,000 T cell genomes, went into each sorted-subset replicate PCR. The table came from immunoSEQ multiplex PCR; TCRdb's copy has only in-frame clones and leaves some out. This sample has about 330,000 clones, with about 74% found just once. The donor population consisted of healthy HIV-negative adults with no recent acute infections or vaccinations. Per the germline V gene, CDR1 is SGHDN and CDR2 is FVKESK. Trimming left V 6 bases short and J 0 bases short, with 8 bases between. The CDR3 spans 13 residues. General observations from the study: Among donors, clonotype sharing was expected to be affected by sequencing depth. A generally larger estimated richness was seen in naive subsets than in memory subsets.

The sequenced sample consisted of memory CD4+ T cells sorted from blood. The subset denotes: CD45RA-negative fraction. This TCR came from a man aged 30 to 39 in good health. V gene TRBV14 combines with J gene TRBJ1-1; perhaps TRBD1 as D (6 bases). The CDR3 sequence is CASSGQLNTEAFF. DNA of the CDR3: TGTGCCAGCAGTGGACAGTTGAACACTGAAGCTTTCTTT.